Shown below are 32 T cell receptor beta chains from a single sample sequenced in a study of cytomegalovirus exposure and HLA in healthy donors. The PCR was carried out with 60 Vbeta primers and 13 Jbeta primers. The protocol was immunoSEQ multiplex PCR, while the TCRdb copy is restricted to in-frame clones and leaves out a portion. Among some 120,000 clones listed, less than 80% were seen once. The sequenced material came from PBMCs. These receptors were taken from a woman aged 40 to 55 in good health and CMV-seropositive.

V usage is TRBV2 and J usage is TRBJ2-1, with 11 bases fitting TRBD2. V lost 1 base, J lost 5 bases, and 1 base stayed unmatched. The length of the CDR3 is 15 residues. In germline, CDR1 is SNHLY, CDR2 FYNNEI. The CDR3 protein is CASSEELAGDNEQFF. In nucleotides, the CDR3 is TGTGCCAGCAGTGAAGAACTAGCGGGAGACAATGAGCAGTTCTTC.

V gene TRBV7-9 combines with J gene TRBJ2-7; the D gene is possibly TRBD2 (6 bases). The germline gives CDR1 SEHNR, CDR2 FQNEAQ (reference sequence). CDR3 size: 18 residues. Trimming took 2 bases from V and 9 from J, leaving 29 bases between them. The CDR3 bases are TGTGCCAGCAGCTTACCTCACGGGAGAAGTTGGGTAAACGGCGCGCAGTACTTC. The encoded protein is CASSLPHGRSWVNGAQYF.

This sequence joins TRBV7-8 and TRBJ1-1, with TRBD1 as a possible D gene (6 bases). CDR1 and CDR2 from the germline V gene are SGHVS and FQNEAQ. The V and J ends lost 5 bases and 8 bases respectively, with 12 bases between them. This CDR3 has 12 residues. The CDR3 loop reads CASSRGAKEAFF. CDR3 nucleotides: TGTGCCAGCAGCCGGGGGGCGAAGGAAGCTTTCTTT.

This clone was recorded a few times. CDR3 nucleotides: TGTGCCAGTGCGCCGGGACTAAGATACGAGCAGTACTTC. The encoded protein is CASAPGLRYEQYF. V is TRBV19 and J is TRBJ2-7; 7 bases map to TRBD2. This CDR3 has 13 residues. CDR1 and CDR2 from the germline V gene are LNHDA and SQIVND (reference sequence). The V and J ends lost 8 bases and 4 bases, in that order; junction bases with no gene match: 8.

The chain couples TRBV6-4 to TRBJ2-3, with D possibly TRBD1 on 5 matching bases. CDR1 MRHNA and CDR2 SNTAGT come from the germline V gene. This CDR3 is built from 13 residues. Trimming left V 3 bases short and J 7 bases short, with 11 bases between. In nucleotides, the CDR3 is TGTGCCAGCAGTGATTACAAGGGGAATACGCAGTATTTT. Encoded protein: CASSDYKGNTQYF.

This chain joins TRBV11-2 and TRBJ1-1; D perhaps matches TRBD1 (6 bases). Germline loops: CDR1 SGHAT, CDR2 FQNNGV. Trimming stripped 1 base from V and 11 bases from J, with 11 bases between. The CDR3 spans 12 residues. The CDR3 DNA sequence: TGTGCCAGCAGCTTAGCCACAGGGACGGCTTTCTTT. As protein: CASSLATGTAFF.

The chain combines TRBV28 with TRBJ1-5, with TRBD1 matching over 7 bases. The CDR3 sequence is 13 residues long. V lost 6 bases to trimming and J lost 4 bases; unmatched junction nucleotides: 3. Per germline, CDR1 MDHEN and CDR2 SYDVKM. CDR3 sequence reads: CASRPQGNQPQHF. The CDR3 nucleotides read TGTGCCAGCAGACCACAGGGGAATCAGCCCCAGCATTTT.

V usage is TRBV28 and J usage is TRBJ2-2, with a tentative D call TRBD1 (7 bases). Germline V lookup: CDR1 MDHEN, CDR2 SYDVKM. CDR3 size: 16 residues. Between the trimmed V and J ends, which lost 6 bases and 3 bases, there was a span of 17 bases. CDR3 sequence reads: CASRPGGTAYTGELFF. The CDR3 coding sequence is TGTGCCAGCAGACCCGGCGGGACAGCTTACACCGGGGAGCTGTTTTTT.

V is TRBV11-3 and J is TRBJ1-1; TRBD1 is a possible D gene (5 bases). This CDR3 contains 15 residues. V was shortened by 2 bases and J by 1 base, with 11 bases between the two germline ends. In germline, CDR1 is SGHNT, CDR2 YENEEA. The CDR3 DNA reads TGTGCCAGCAGCTTATCTGGGGGAGGGAACACTGAAGCTTTCTTT. Amino acid sequence: CASSLSGGGNTEAFF.

This clone was counted a few times. The sample has other DNA sequences that encode this CDR3 too. The chain employs TRBV27 and TRBJ2-5; D is perhaps TRBD2 (6 bases). Looked up from germline, CDR1 is MNHEY and CDR2 is SMNVEV (reference sequence). CDR3 length: 13 residues. V was pared by 4 bases and J by 5 bases, with 11 bases between. CDR3: CASSSFGGETQYF. The CDR3 nucleotides are TGTGCCAGCAGTTCATTCGGAGGGGAGACCCAGTACTTC.

V and J are TRBV19 and TRBJ2-3; the match to TRBD1 covers 8 bases. The germline V gene has CDR1 LNHDA and CDR2 SQIVND (reference sequence). V dropped 7 bases and J dropped 6; count of bases not matched to a gene: 9. The CDR3 runs 14 residues. The CDR3 loop reads CASNGQGIRDTQYF. DNA of the CDR3: TGTGCCAGTAACGGACAGGGTATCCGGGATACGCAGTATTTT.

V usage is TRBV7-9 and J usage is TRBJ1-4; 9 bases match TRBD1. The CDR3 covers 17 residues. The V gene end was trimmed by 5 bases and the J gene end by 8 bases; junction bases not matched to a gene: 15. The germline gives CDR1 SEHNR, CDR2 FQNEAQ (reference sequence). DNA for the CDR3: TGTGCCAGCAGCCCGCCGGGACAGGGAGTTCACAGGGAAAAACTGTTTTTT. Translation gives CASSPPGQGVHREKLFF.

J is TRBJ2-7 and V is TRBV11-2; 11 bases align to TRBD2. The CDR3 sequence is 16 residues long. The trim removed 1 base at V and 7 bases at J, leaving 9 bases unmatched. The germline V gene encodes CDR1 SGHAT and CDR2 FQNNGV. The CDR3, as DNA: TGTGCCAGCAGCTTAGGCCAACTAGCGGGAGTCGAAGAGCAGTACTTC. This encodes CASSLGQLAGVEEQYF.

Details on this clone: Germline is not matched at one junction end, which may reflect a read error. The rearrangement joins TRBV2 to TRBJ1-2; tentatively, D is TRBD1 (6 bases). This CDR3 has 12 amino acids. CDR1 is SNHLY, CDR2 FYNNEI, per germline. The CDR3 nucleotides read TGTGCCAGCAGCCTTCTCCAACAGGGCCTTAACTTC. Translating gives CASSLLQQGLNF.

The chain joins TRBV19 to TRBJ1-1, with 9 nucleotides matching TRBD1. CDR1 is LNHDA and CDR2 is SQIVND in the germline V gene (reference sequence). CDR3 size: 15 residues. J lost 3 bases, V lost 4 bases, and 6 bases had no gene match. CDR3 in DNA: TGTGCCAGTAGTACCCCTAGGACAGGGGACACTGAAGCTTTCTTT. This gives the protein CASSTPRTGDTEAFF.

The table lists this clone with a few counts. The chain links TRBV7-6 to TRBJ2-1, with 11 bases lining up with TRBD2. Germline V gives CDR1 SGHVS, CDR2 FNYEAQ. With V trimmed by 0 bases and J by 5 bases, 6 bases remained unmatched. This CDR3 spans 17 amino acids. The DNA for the CDR3 is TGTGCCAGCAGCTTAGCGCCTAGCGGGAGGTCTGACAATGAGCAGTTCTTC. It codes for CASSLAPSGRSDNEQFF.

The chain couples TRBV28 to TRBJ1-3, with D possibly matching TRBD1 (5 bases). CDR1 is MDHEN, CDR2 SYDVKM, per germline. The CDR3 loop spans 15 amino acids. V gave up 5 bases and J gave up 0 bases, with 11 bases separating them. The CDR3 coding sequence is TGTGCCAGCAGTGTTGGGGGGACCTCTGGAAACACCATATATTTT. Its translation is CASSVGGTSGNTIYF.

V usage is TRBV5-1 and J usage is TRBJ2-7, with 13 bases fitting TRBD2. The V and J ends lost 4 bases and 3 bases, in that order; junction bases with no gene match: 4. Per germline, CDR1 SGHRS and CDR2 YFSETQ. This CDR3 comprises 15 residues. DNA for the CDR3: TGCGCCAGCAGCCACAGACTAGCGGGAGGCTACGAGCAGTACTTC. The encoded protein is CASSHRLAGGYEQYF.

This chain links TRBV4-3 with TRBJ2-5; 14 bases map to TRBD2. With the DNA end fitting TRBJ2-7 better, the J assignment may be wrong. The CDR3 contains 15 residues. CDR1 is LGHNA and CDR2 is YSLEER in the germline V gene. This chain's CDR3 is CASSQETSGRGEQYF. CDR3 coding DNA: TGCGCCAGCAGCCAAGAGACTAGCGGGAGGGGCGAGCAGTACTTC.

The rearrangement links TRBV6-5 to TRBJ2-3, with 8 nucleotides matching TRBD1. With V trimmed by 2 bases and J by 1 base, 5 bases remained unmatched. This CDR3 has 16 amino acids. CDR1 MNHEY and CDR2 SVGAGI come from the germline V gene. The CDR3 DNA is TGTGCCAGCAGTTACGTCCAGGGGGCAGGCACAGATACGCAGTATTTT. Protein: CASSYVQGAGTDTQYF.

This clone was picked up a small number of times. The chain carries TRBV19 and TRBJ1-1; unclear D gene. The germline gives CDR1 LNHDA, CDR2 SQIVND (reference sequence). Trimming pared 1 base from V and 1 base from J, leaving 10 bases between. This CDR3 is built from 15 residues. The CDR3 sequence is CASSIGGPRNTEAFF. Written as DNA, the CDR3 is TGTGCCAGTAGTATAGGCGGTCCCCGGAACACTGAAGCTTTCTTT.

V gene TRBV12-2 combines with J gene TRBJ2-2; TRBD2 was called by the table and not checked on the DNA. TRBV12-2 is given as a pseudogene. The CDR3 loop spans 15 amino acids. The CDR3, as DNA: TGTGCAAGTCGCGTTAGCGGGAGGGACGGCGGGGAGCTGTTTTTT. It yields the protein CASRVSGRDGGELFF.

This clone turned up a few times. The chain uses TRBV7-9 and TRBJ2-3; no clear D gene. Germline CDR1 reads SEHNR; CDR2 reads FQNEAQ (reference sequence). The V end lost 3 bases, the J end lost 4 bases, and 5 bases lay between the germline ends. This CDR3 is 12 amino acids long. CDR3 region: CASSFYADTQYF. In DNA form, the CDR3 reads TGTGCCAGCAGCTTCTATGCAGATACGCAGTATTTT.

This clone was recorded only once. The chain has TRBV7-9 and TRBJ2-2, with D possibly TRBD1 on 5 matching bases. The V end was cut by 2 bases, the J end by 0 bases, with 10 bases between. CDR1 is SEHNR, CDR2 FQNEAQ, per germline (reference sequence). The CDR3 consists of 16 residues. The DNA for the CDR3 is TGTGCCAGCAGCTTAAACTCAGGGTCGAACACCGGGGAGCTGTTTTTT. Protein product: CASSLNSGSNTGELFF.

This chain uses TRBV7-6 with TRBJ2-2; 9 bases are a match to TRBD2. This CDR3 is 17 amino acids long. Germline loops: CDR1 SGHVS, CDR2 FNYEAQ. V was pared by 5 bases and J by 0 bases, with 7 bases of the junction left unmatched. CDR3 amino acids: CASSKIASGTNTGELFF. CDR3 nucleotides: TGTGCCAGCAGCAAGATCGCTAGCGGGACGAACACCGGGGAGCTGTTTTTT.

The J gene is TRBJ2-1, the V gene TRBV29-1; D call uncertain. Trimming took 3 bases from V and 3 from J, leaving 6 bases between them. The germline V gene encodes CDR1 SQVTM and CDR2 ANQGSEA. The CDR3 has 12 residues. This CDR3 is CSVEGSYNEQFF. CDR3 nucleotide sequence: TGCAGCGTTGAGGGCAGCTACAATGAGCAGTTCTTC.

The V and J genes are TRBV5-4 and TRBJ2-7; unclear D gene. Germline-derived CDR1 and CDR2 are SGHNT and YYREEE (reference sequence). The CDR3 totals 12 residues. V was pared by 3 bases and J by 3 bases, with 7 bases between. The CDR3: CASSSLGYEQYF. CDR3 nucleotide sequence: TGTGCCAGCAGCTCCCTCGGCTACGAGCAGTACTTC.

The V and J genes are TRBV7-3 and TRBJ2-3; TRBD2 might be the D (6 bases). The V end was cut by 3 bases, the J end by 0 bases, with 7 bases between. From germline, CDR1 is SGHTA and CDR2 FQGTGA. The CDR3 sequence is 14 residues long. The CDR3 region is CASSLGLSTDTQYF. DNA of the CDR3: TGTGCCAGCAGCTTGGGACTGAGCACAGATACGCAGTATTTT.

V gene TRBV7-2 combines with J gene TRBJ2-1; the D gene is possibly TRBD1 (5 bases). The CDR3 is 13 residues long. V was trimmed by 3 bases and J by 7 bases, leaving 10 bases between them. Germline assignment: CDR1 SGHTA and CDR2 FQGNSA. The CDR3 bases are TGTGCCAGCAGCTTCCAGGGTGGAAATGAGCAGTTCTTC. This encodes CASSFQGGNEQFF.

This chain connects TRBV10-3 to TRBJ2-1; the match to TRBD1 covers 8 bases. The V gene end was trimmed by 5 bases and the J gene end by 9 bases; junction bases not matched to a gene: 12. CDR1 and CDR2 from the germline V gene are ENHRY and SYGVKD. The length of the CDR3 is 15 residues. CDR3 protein: CAISPGTGTLSEQFF. The CDR3 DNA reads TGTGCCATCAGTCCCGGGACAGGTACTCTCTCTGAGCAGTTCTTC.

The chain uses TRBV5-1 and TRBJ2-1, with 16 bases aligning to TRBD2. Germline CDR1 and CDR2: SGHRS and YFSETQ. Trimming took 2 bases from V and 13 from J; bases not matched to a gene: 3. There are 14 residues in the CDR3. In nucleotides, the CDR3 is TGCGCCAGCAGCTTCGGGACTAGCGGGAGGGTACAGTTCTTC. Its translation: CASSFGTSGRVQFF.

This clone was recorded a few times. V is TRBV27 and J is TRBJ2-6; 7 bases align to TRBD2. Germline V gene sequence: CDR1 MNHEY, CDR2 SMNVEV (reference sequence). Trimming removed 3 bases from V and 0 bases from J; junction bases left unmatched: 5. CDR3 length: 17 residues. CDR3: CASSFLAESSGANVLTF. The CDR3, as DNA: TGTGCCAGCAGTTTCCTAGCGGAGAGCTCTGGGGCCAACGTCCTGACTTTC. Supplemented by reference TRBV27 and TRBJ2-6, the full variable domain reads EAQVTQNPRYLITVTGKKLTVTCSQNMNHEYMSWYRQDPGLGLRQIYYSMNVEVTDKGDVPEGYKVSRKEKRNFPLILESPSPNQTSLYFCASSFLAESSGANVLTFGAGSRLTVL.